The rows below give T cell receptor beta chains drawn from one sample of a study of PD-1 blockade in classical Hodgkin lymphoma. Some clones are missing from TCRdb's copy, which holds only in-frame ones; the method was immunoSEQ multiplex PCR. The sample contains more than 45,000 clones, around 73% of which appear only once. The source was peripheral blood mononuclear cells (PBMCs), collected before the second cycle of nivolumab. Receptor source: a human donor with classical Hodgkin lymphoma. CDR3s include the opening cysteine and the closing phenylalanine or tryptophan. A D gene is named only where the DNA matches it firmly. Clone size appears in some rows only: once, few, many, or a class for an expanded clone.

j_gene: TRBJ2-2
abundance: -
d_gene: -
v_gene: TRBV30
CDR3nt: TGTGCCTGGGGCCGTCAATCGACTGCCTTTTTT
CDR3aa: CAWGRQSTAFF

j_gene: TRBJ2-3
abundance: -
d_gene: -
v_gene: TRBV7-2
CDR3nt: TGTGCCAGCAGCTCTCTCTTTAGCACAGATACGCAGTATTTT
CDR3aa: CASSSLFSTDTQYF

j_gene: TRBJ1-2
abundance: -
d_gene: -
v_gene: TRBV6-1
CDR3nt: TGTGCCAGCCATGATATTGGGTGGGGCATGATGGGCTACACCTTC
CDR3aa: CASHDIGWGMMGYTF

j_gene: TRBJ2-1
abundance: -
d_gene: -
v_gene: TRBV6-1
CDR3nt: TGTGCCAGCAGTGGCGACCTCTTAACCAATGAGCAGTTCTTC
CDR3aa: CASSGDLLTNEQFF

j_gene: TRBJ2-5
abundance: -
d_gene: TRBD1
v_gene: TRBV6-5
CDR3nt: TGTGCCAGCAGTTACGTTCCGGGACAGGGAGGAGAGACCCAGTACTTC
CDR3aa: CASSYVPGQGGETQYF

j_gene: TRBJ1-2
abundance: few
d_gene: -
v_gene: TRBV18
CDR3nt: TGTGCCAGCTCACCACCTGTACTCCTAAGCTACACCTTC
CDR3aa: CASSPPVLLSYTF

j_gene: TRBJ1-1
abundance: -
d_gene: -
v_gene: TRBV29-1
CDR3nt: TGCAGCGTTGCGGGGGGCCGTGGAAACACTGAAGCTTTCTTT
CDR3aa: CSVAGGRGNTEAFF

j_gene: TRBJ1-5
abundance: -
d_gene: -
v_gene: TRBV6-5
CDR3nt: TGTGCCAGCAGTTATGCAGGGGAACAGCCCCAGCATTTT
CDR3aa: CASSYAGEQPQHF

j_gene: TRBJ2-3
abundance: -
d_gene: -
v_gene: TRBV7-2
CDR3nt: TGTGCCAGCAGCTTATCCGCCGGCACAGATACGCAGTATTTT
CDR3aa: CASSLSAGTDTQYF

j_gene: TRBJ2-7
abundance: -
d_gene: TRBD2
v_gene: TRBV2
CDR3nt: TGTGCCAGCAACCCCAACGGGAGGGATTCCTGGGAGCAGTACTTC
CDR3aa: CASNPNGRDSWEQYF

j_gene: TRBJ1-4
abundance: -
d_gene: -
v_gene: TRBV6-1
CDR3nt: TGTGCCAGCAGCGGGACGGTGACCAATGAAAAACTGTTTTTT
CDR3aa: CASSGTVTNEKLFF

j_gene: TRBJ1-1
abundance: once
d_gene: -
v_gene: TRBV27
CDR3nt: TGTGCCAGCAGTTTAAGGGACGTTTCTGAAGCTTTCTTT
CDR3aa: CASSLRDVSEAFF

j_gene: TRBJ1-1
abundance: -
d_gene: -
v_gene: TRBV7-9
CDR3nt: TGTGCCAGCAGCTTGAAACTGGGTATCCGAACTGAAGCTTTCTTT
CDR3aa: CASSLKLGIRTEAFF

j_gene: TRBJ2-5
abundance: -
d_gene: -
v_gene: TRBV28
CDR3nt: TGTGCCAGCAGTTTACGGGTGTGGGAGACCCAGTACTTC
CDR3aa: CASSLRVWETQYF

j_gene: TRBJ2-2
abundance: few
d_gene: -
v_gene: TRBV6-5
CDR3nt: TGTGCCAGCAGTTCCCGGGGTAACACCGGGGAGCTGTTTTTT
CDR3aa: CASSSRGNTGELFF

j_gene: TRBJ2-7
abundance: -
d_gene: TRBD2
v_gene: TRBV7-2
CDR3nt: TGTGCCAGCAGCTTAGGGACTAGCGCCTCCTACGAGCAGTACTTC
CDR3aa: CASSLGTSASYEQYF

j_gene: TRBJ1-2
abundance: -
d_gene: TRBD1
v_gene: TRBV19
CDR3nt: TGTGCCAGTAGTTGGGAACAGGGGTCCATCTATGGCTACACCTTC
CDR3aa: CASSWEQGSIYGYTF